Following are 4 T cell receptor beta chains from one sample sequenced in a study of cytomegalovirus exposure and HLA in healthy donors. Primers: 60 Vbeta forward and 13 Jbeta reverse. Sequencing used immunoSEQ multiplex PCR; TCRdb keeps in-frame clones, though not all of them. The sample consists of fewer than 85,000 clones, approximately 79% of them appearing once. Sequenced material: PBMCs. The receptors were sampled from a woman aged 40 to 49 in good health and CMV-seropositive.

Written as DNA, the CDR3 is TGTGCCAGTAGTTCTCGGGGATTTGGCAATCAGCCCCAGCATTTT. Translation: CASSSRGFGNQPQHF. The chain recombines TRBV19 with TRBJ1-5; D is unresolved. The CDR3 has 15 residues. Between the trimmed V and J ends, which lost 5 bases and 2 bases, there was a span of 13 bases. Germline-derived CDR1 and CDR2 are LNHDA and SQIVND (reference sequence).

The chain recombines TRBV5-1 with TRBJ1-4; weak D call: TRBD1 (5 bases). The CDR3 extends over 14 amino acids. The V and J ends lost 4 bases and 8 bases respectively, with 15 bases between them. Germline CDR1 and CDR2: SGHRS and YFSETQ. CDR3 sequence reads: CASSVDSAREKLFF. The CDR3 DNA sequence: TGCGCCAGCAGCGTTGACAGCGCTCGCGAAAAACTGTTTTTT.

The chain uses TRBV4-1 and TRBJ2-3; 12 nucleotides agree with TRBD2. The germline V gene encodes CDR1 MGHRA and CDR2 YSYEKL. The CDR3 is 15 residues long. V was clipped by 6 bases and J by 5 bases; unmatched bases: 6. CDR3 coding DNA: TGCGCCAGCAGGAGGACTAGCGGGGTCGGAGATACGCAGTATTTT. This encodes CASRRTSGVGDTQYF.

The chain has TRBV2 and TRBJ1-1, with a tentative D call TRBD1 (6 bases). The V gene lost 3 bases and the J gene lost 0 bases, with 14 bases spanning the gap. Germline CDR1 SNHLY, CDR2 FYNNEI. CDR3 length equals 16 residues. The CDR3 here is CASSEGGRTMNTEAFF. CDR3 DNA sequence: TGTGCCAGCAGTGAGGGGGGGCGGACTATGAACACTGAAGCTTTCTTT. Variable domain in full (rest from reference TRBV2 and TRBJ1-1): EPEVTQTPSHQVTQMGQEVILRCVPISNHLYFYWYRQILGQKVEFLVSFYNNEISEKSEIFDDQFSVERPDGSNFTLKIRSTKLEDSAMYFCASSEGGRTMNTEAFFGQGTRLTVV.